The 21 T cell receptor beta chains below come from one sample, sequenced in a study of T cell repertoires in cytomegalovirus infection. These receptors have no known antigen. TCRdb re-called the reads with MiXCR, one entry per CDR3 protein. The sample lists a few hundred thousand distinct CDR3 sequences, under 45% occurring once. The sequences come from cultured PBMCs, collected from culture after CMV antigen stimulation. These receptors originate from a human donor in good health (CMV status not recorded). Some clones in this sample may be carry-over from other donors' samples.

This clonotype was counted many times. This rearrangement joins TRBV7-2 to TRBJ1-1; no clear D gene. CDR3 length equals 15 residues. Trimming removed 0 bases at V and 0 bases at J, with 8 bases between. Germline CDR1 reads SGHTA; CDR2 reads FQGNSA. The CDR3 reads CASSLAHPLNTEAFF. DNA for the CDR3: TGTGCCAGCAGCTTAGCGCACCCCTTGAACACTGAAGCTTTCTTT.

The chain joins TRBV19 to TRBJ2-3, with TRBD2 matching 11 bases. V was pared by 2 bases and J by 7 bases, with 8 bases of the junction left unmatched. This CDR3 spans 16 amino acids. CDR1 and CDR2 (germline): LNHDA, SQIVND (reference sequence). The CDR3 nucleotides are TGTGCCAGTAGTATACCACTAGCGGGGGTGCTAAATACGCAGTATTTT. Translating it yields CASSIPLAGVLNTQYF.

The V gene is TRBV6-5, the J gene TRBJ1-6; possibly TRBD1 for D (5 bases). This CDR3 spans 16 amino acids. CDR1 is MNHEY and CDR2 is SVGAGI in the germline V gene. Trimming cost V 0 bases and J 10 bases, with 16 bases left between them. CDR3 nucleotides: TGTGCCAGCAGTTACTCGATCGGGGGACGAGGGTCACCCCTCCACTTT. Translation: CASSYSIGGRGSPLHF.

This clonotype was observed at least ten times. The chain links TRBV11-3 to TRBJ2-2, with D possibly matching TRBD1 (7 bases). This CDR3 region has 15 residues. The germline gives CDR1 SGHNT, CDR2 YENEEA. V lost 4 bases and J lost 5, with 14 bases in between. For the CDR3, the DNA is TGTGCCAGCAGCTCCCGACAGGGAGGTACCGGGGAGCTGTTTTTT. This translates into CASSSRQGGTGELFF.

The chain combines TRBV7-6 with TRBJ2-1; D ambiguous. The ends were cut back, 5 bases at V and 0 bases at J, with 11 bases in the middle. There are 15 residues in the CDR3. Per germline, CDR1 SGHVS and CDR2 FNYEAQ. CDR3 DNA: TGTGCCAGCAGCCAACTACCTTTCTCCTACAATGAGCAGTTCTTC. Its translation: CASSQLPFSYNEQFF.

This clonotype was picked up a small number of times. The chain combines TRBV7-8 with TRBJ2-7; TRBD2 is a possible D gene (5 bases). Trimming removed 4 bases at V and 1 base at J, with 14 bases between. Germline loops: CDR1 SGHVS, CDR2 FQNEAQ. The CDR3 sequence is 15 residues long. CDR3 loop: CASSSRTGSSYEQYF. The CDR3, as DNA: TGTGCCAGCAGCTCCCGCACGGGATCGTCCTACGAGCAGTACTTC. Variable domain in full (rest from reference TRBV7-8 and TRBJ2-7): GAGVSQSPRYKVAKRGQDVALRCDPISGHVSLFWYQQALGQGPEFLTYFQNEAQLDKSGLPSDRFFAERPEGSVSTLKIQRTQQEDSAVYLCASSSRTGSSYEQYFGPGTRLTVT.

This rearrangement joins TRBV12-3 or TRBV12-4 to TRBJ2-2, with 10 bases identical to TRBD2. This CDR3 spans 14 amino acids. J was trimmed by 4 bases and V by 8 bases; bases with no gene match: 4. CDR3 sequence (DNA): TGTGCCAGCGCAATAGCGGGGGGCACCGGGGAGCTGTTTTTT. Its protein product is CASAIAGGTGELFF.

This clonotype was detected once. The gene calls are TRBV5-1 and TRBJ1-2, with 7 bases matching TRBD1. The length of the CDR3 is 16 residues. CDR1 is SGHRS, CDR2 YFSETQ, per germline. The V segment lost 0 bases and the J segment 3 bases; nucleotides outside the gene matches: 8. The CDR3 DNA is TGCGCCAGCAGCTTGGCAGAAACAGGGGTGGACTATGGCTACACCTTC. Its translation is CASSLAETGVDYGYTF.

This clonotype occurred a few times. The J gene is TRBJ2-1, the V gene TRBV5-6, with a tentative D call TRBD1 (5 bases). V lost 1 base to trimming and J lost 3 bases, with 11 bases between them. The germline CDR1 and CDR2 sequences are SGHDT and YYEEEE. This CDR3 region has 15 residues. The CDR3 coding sequence is TGTGCCAGCAGCTTGCCATTGCAGGGCTACAATGAGCAGTTCTTC. Its protein is CASSLPLQGYNEQFF.

The chain uses TRBV29-1 and TRBJ1-2, with D perhaps TRBD1 (6 bases). This CDR3 is 13 amino acids long. Germline assignment: CDR1 SQVTM and CDR2 ANQGSEA. V was pared by 8 bases and J by 4 bases, with 17 bases between. The CDR3 bases are TGCAGCACAGGGCAGACCCCAGGCTATGGCTACACCTTC. This gives the protein CSTGQTPGYGYTF.

In regard to this clonotype: One end of the junction is discordant with germline, which a read error may explain. This sequence joins TRBV27 and TRBJ2-7; 10 nucleotides line up with TRBD1. Germline lookup yields CDR1 MNHEY and CDR2 SMNVEV (reference sequence). The CDR3 has 16 residues. This chain's CDR3 is CASSMAGTGDTYEPYF. DNA for the CDR3: TGTGCCAGCAGTATGGCCGGGACAGGGGATACCTACGAGCCGTACTTC.

The chain is built from TRBV14 and TRBJ2-5, with TRBD1 identical over 7 bases. CDR3 length: 14 amino acids. Per germline, CDR1 SGHDN and CDR2 FVKESK. The J segment lost 4 bases and the V segment lost 4 bases, leaving 6 bases of the junction unmatched. The DNA of the CDR3 is TGTGCCAGCAGCCGGAACAGGGGTGGAGAGACCCAGTACTTC. It translates to CASSRNRGGETQYF.

This clonotype was seen a few times. This chain connects TRBV12-3 or TRBV12-4 to TRBJ2-3; D is possibly TRBD2 (6 bases). V was trimmed by 10 bases and J by 0 bases, leaving 23 bases between them. The CDR3 has 17 residues. The CDR3 sequence: CATRDGDELLSTDTQYF. The CDR3 DNA reads as TGTGCCACGCGGGACGGGGACGAACTACTAAGCACAGATACGCAGTATTTT.

This clonotype turned up a few times. V is TRBV20-1 and J is TRBJ2-3; D is perhaps TRBD1 (5 bases). CDR3 length: 13 amino acids. The V gene lost 4 bases and the J gene lost 0 bases, with 8 bases spanning the gap. CDR1 and CDR2 (germline): DFQATT, SNEGSKA (reference sequence). The CDR3: CSATRQSTDTQYF. For the CDR3, the DNA is TGCAGTGCTACCAGACAGAGCACAGATACGCAGTATTTT.

The chain couples TRBV20-1 to TRBJ1-6, with 9 bases matching TRBD1. This CDR3 has 15 amino acids. Trimming at V came to 4 bases and at J to 5 bases, leaving 6 bases not matched to a gene. Germline V gene lookup returns CDR1 DFQATT and CDR2 SNEGSKA (reference sequence). Here the CDR3 reads CSATGTGRDNSPLHF. The CDR3 DNA follows: TGCAGTGCTACCGGGACAGGGAGAGATAATTCACCCCTCCACTTT.

CDR3 DNA sequence: TGCAGTGCTAGAATCCTGGGGAGTTCACCCCTCCACTTT. Translating it yields CSARILGSSPLHF. The rearrangement links TRBV20-1 to TRBJ1-6; D call uncertain. The CDR3 is made up of 13 amino acids. Trimming shortened V by 2 bases and J by 9 bases, and 11 bases separated the two germline ends. Germline assignment: CDR1 DFQATT and CDR2 SNEGSKA (reference sequence).

In this sample, this clonotype turned up a few times. V usage is TRBV7-2 and J usage is TRBJ1-1, with 10 bases matching TRBD1. The length of the CDR3 is 14 residues. Germline-derived CDR1 and CDR2 are SGHTA and FQGNSA. J gave up 12 bases and V 2 bases, and 9 bases lay outside the gene matches. In DNA, the CDR3 is TGTGCCAGCAGCTTATTTGGACAGGGGGAGAGGACTTTCTTT. It is translated as CASSLFGQGERTFF.

The chain recombines TRBV7-9 with TRBJ2-5; D not resolved. V was cut by 6 bases and J by 4 bases, with 15 bases left in between. The CDR3 is 14 residues long. Germline CDR1 is SEHNR and CDR2 is FQNEAQ (reference sequence). CDR3 amino acids: CASSPGGVTETQYF. The CDR3 coding sequence is TGTGCCAGCAGTCCAGGTGGGGTAACAGAGACCCAGTACTTC.

The chain joins TRBV6-1 to TRBJ1-5; D ambiguous. CDR3 size: 15 residues. Between the trimmed V and J ends, which lost 2 bases and 0 bases, there was a span of 8 bases. Germline V gene sequence: CDR1 MNHNS, CDR2 SASEGT. The CDR3 here is CASSEIIHSNQPQHF. DNA for the CDR3: TGTGCCAGCAGTGAAATTATACATAGCAATCAGCCCCAGCATTTT.

The genes are TRBV27 and TRBJ1-1; TRBD1 matches 7 bases. CDR3 length: 15 residues. Germline CDR1 and CDR2: MNHEY and SMNVEV (reference sequence). Trimming took 4 bases from V and 1 from J; bases not matched to a gene: 6. In nucleotides, the CDR3 is TGTGCCAGCAGTTCCGACCGGACAGGGAACACTGAAGCTTTCTTT. It encodes CASSSDRTGNTEAFF.

The chain links TRBV7-2 to TRBJ2-6, with D maybe TRBD2 (6 bases). The germline V and J ends were trimmed by 5 bases and 3 bases, with 8 bases remaining between them. CDR3 length: 14 amino acids. From germline, CDR1 is SGHTA and CDR2 FQGNSA. DNA of the CDR3: TGTGCCAGCAGCCACGGGAGTGGGGCCAACGTCCTGACTTTC. This sequence encodes CASSHGSGANVLTF. Full variable domain (remainder filled in from reference TRBV7-2 and TRBJ2-6): GAGVSQSPSNKVTEKGKDVELRCDPISGHTALYWYRQSLGQGLEFLIYFQGNSAPDKSGLPSDRFSAERTGGSVSTLTIQRTQQEDSAVYLCASSHGSGANVLTFGAGSRLTVL.